This entry features one TCR beta chain sequence. No cognate antigen has been identified for it. Per-base quality was not reported, and no clone a single base away is much larger than it. The data originate from a study of PD-L1 blockade in urothelial cancer (TCRdb year 2017). About the full investigation: All patients started therapy around 2014 and received atezolizumab 1,200 mg intravenously every 3 weeks. About 85% of the 29 patients were identified as males with urothelial cancer of bladder origin, and a prior smoking history was reported by 18 of 29 patients. Patients had an ECOG performance status of 0 or 1 and had received between 0 and 3 prior chemotherapy regimens. Blood samples were analyzed 3 weeks after the start of treatment (second dose) and 6 weeks after the start of treatment. Blood samples gave a median of around 140,000 T cells and approximately 80,000 unique TCRs, with a median clonality of 0.080. Somatic, immune and clinical correlates of response to PD-L1 blockade with atezolizumab in urothelial cancer were the focus of an exploratory multi-omic analysis. Pretreatment tumor samples, along with matched peripheral blood collected serially before and after atezolizumab treatment, underwent TCR sequencing. Durable clinical benefit was defined as a progression-free survival longer than 6 months, and TCR features were additionally tested against progression-free survival and overall survival. In the same patients, whole exome sequencing and RNA sequencing of pretreatment tumors were performed in addition to TCR sequencing. About 10 patients achieved durable clinical benefit and some 20 did not. Pretreatment blood TCR-seq was available for about 30 patients, at least one posttreatment blood collection was obtained for roughly 25 patients, and tumor TCR-seq was available for roughly 25 patients.

The CDR3, from cysteine to phenylalanine, totals 13 residues. The DNA shown is the 39-base CDR3, in frame from base 1. Reading the germline V gene gives CDR1 SGHRS and CDR2 YFSETQ. Trimming removed 2 bases from V and 6 bases from J; the gene matches leave 5 bases unexplained. In light of the paper, this sample's time point label describes: pretreatment peripheral blood. The cohort comprised about 30 patients with locally advanced or metastatic urothelial carcinoma treated at Memorial Sloan Kettering on a trial protocol. Peripheral blood mononuclear cells were collected from each patient pretreatment and during treatment, giving between 1 and 8 total time points per patient. The Qiagen DNeasy Blood extraction kit was used to purify genomic DNA from total PBMCs and tumor samples. PBMCs were collected pretreatment and during treatment, and were isolated and stored as previously described. The paper as a whole reports these results and caveats: Because of the small sample size (n = 29) and the many exploratory analyses performed, the results are intended to be regarded as hypothesis-generating. A pretreatment peripheral blood TCR clonality below the median was linked to improved progression-free and overall survival. Greater expansion of tumor-associated TCR clones in peripheral blood 3 weeks after the start of treatment was observed in patients with durable benefit (n of about 20, p = 0.022).

Synthetic TCR analog templates were spiked into each PCR so that absolute template abundance could be estimated from read counts. The immunoSEQ assay was used to amplify TCRbeta CDR3 regions from genomic DNA with bias-controlled V and J gene primers. Sequencing of rearranged TCRbeta segments was done at approximately 20X coverage. As for the original processing: Sequencing errors were corrected by clustering and CDR3s were annotated against IMGT to assign V, D and J genes. Only productive TCRbeta rearrangements were used in downstream analyses, excluding out-of-frame or stop-codon sequences. Clonality was calculated as one minus the Shannon entropy normalized by the log of the number of unique productive sequences. Clones differing between time points or between blood and tumor were identified by Fisher's exact test with Benjamini-Hochberg correction at adjusted p below 0.01. Imported from immuneACCESS, the table was reduced by TCRdb to in-frame sequences with V and J called. These copies leave out some clones; in studies compared against another copy, an unresolved V gene accounts for under half, and the cause of the remainder is not known. V and J calls and clone size are copied from that table; D and trimming were computed from the DNA. The sample table lists around 100,000 clones, about nine tenths of them with a count of one. The top ten clones comprise about 2% of the sample.

The clonotype originates from a man aged 60 to 75 with urothelial cancer. Sequenced material: PBMCs, taken around atezolizumab (anti-PD-L1) treatment. The chain links TRBV5-1 with TRBJ2-7, with TRBD1 matching 7 junction bases. The CDR3 corresponds to CASSFRDSGEQYF. The DNA sequence is TGCGCCAGCAGCTTCCGGGACAGTGGCGAGCAGTACTTC.